The 17 T cell receptor beta chains listed next were all sequenced from one sample in a study of long-term antiretroviral therapy in people with HIV. The authors ran the immunoSEQ assay, v3.0, at survey level. Sequenced by immunoSEQ multiplex PCR; TCRdb stores in-frame clones only, minus some. The sample contains roughly 18,000 clones, around 92% of which appear only once. Sample: unsorted PBMCs, taken 3 years after starting antiretroviral therapy. The receptors here all came from a man between 50 and 59 years old with HIV.

The rearrangement links TRBV6-5 to TRBJ1-5; 7 bases fit TRBD1. Germline V gene sequence: CDR1 MNHEY, CDR2 SVGAGI. V shed 6 bases, J shed 0 bases, and the junction held 5 bases outside the gene matches. The length of the CDR3 is 15 residues. The CDR3 DNA reads TGTGCCAGCAGAAGGGACAGCATTAGCAATCAGCCCCAGCATTTT. Its translation is CASRRDSISNQPQHF.

This clone was seen just once. The rearrangement links TRBV25-1 to TRBJ2-7; D might be TRBD1 or TRBD2, each matching 5 bases. V was cut by 2 bases and J by 5 bases, with 13 bases left in between. In germline, CDR1 is MGHDK, CDR2 SYGVNS. This CDR3 is built from 14 residues. The CDR3 DNA sequence: TGTGCCAGCAGTGAACGGCAGGGAGCGGACGAGCAGTACTTC. Protein product: CASSERQGADEQYF.

The chain employs TRBV9 and TRBJ1-3; D remains unclear. Germline V lookup: CDR1 SGDLS, CDR2 YYNGEE. The V gene lost 6 bases and the J gene lost 4 bases, with 17 bases spanning the gap. The CDR3 totals 15 residues. As DNA, the CDR3 is TGTGCCAGCAACCCTTCGGGGAGTCCGGGAAACACCATATATTTT. This encodes CASNPSGSPGNTIYF.

The V gene is TRBV27, the J gene TRBJ2-1; TRBD2 is a possible D gene (7 bases). Germline assignment: CDR1 MNHEY and CDR2 SMNVEV (reference sequence). The CDR3 runs to 12 residues. Trimming left V 3 bases short and J 9 bases short, with 9 bases between. The CDR3 loop is CASSFGGAEQFF. The DNA of the CDR3 is TGTGCCAGCAGTTTTGGGGGGGCTGAGCAGTTCTTC.

This rearrangement joins TRBV5-1 to TRBJ2-7; 7 bases fit TRBD1. The junction had 2 bases not matched to a gene; V was cut back by 2 bases and J by 0 bases. The germline V gene has CDR1 SGHRS and CDR2 YFSETQ. The CDR3 totals 14 residues. Here the CDR3 DNA reads TGCGCCAGCAGCTTACAGGGGAGCTCCTACGAGCAGTACTTC. Residues: CASSLQGSSYEQYF.

V gene TRBV5-1 combines with J gene TRBJ2-1; TRBD1 is a possible D gene (6 bases). V dropped 4 bases and J dropped 7 bases, with 12 bases sitting between them. CDR3 size: 13 residues. Germline V gene lookup returns CDR1 SGHRS and CDR2 YFSETQ. Here the CDR3 DNA reads TGCGCCAGCAGCAGCGAAGGGGGAAATGAGCAGTTCTTC. It specifies CASSSEGGNEQFF.

The V and J genes are TRBV10-2 and TRBJ1-5, with 7 bases fitting TRBD1. Germline V CDR1 and CDR2: WSHSY, SAAADI. This CDR3 comprises 16 residues. V dropped 6 bases and J dropped 0; count of bases not matched to a gene: 8. In DNA, the CDR3 is TGCGCCAGCAGCGTCGGGACAGAATATAGCAATCAGCCCCAGCATTTT. This codes for CASSVGTEYSNQPQHF.

V gene TRBV19 combines with J gene TRBJ2-1, with 7 bases matching TRBD1. The CDR3 loop spans 13 amino acids. Trimming took 6 bases from V and 4 from J; bases not matched to a gene: 3. Germline lookup yields CDR1 LNHDA and CDR2 SQIVND (reference sequence). The chain's CDR3 is CASSRDRYNEQFF. As DNA, the CDR3 is TGTGCCAGTAGCCGGGACAGATACAATGAGCAGTTCTTC.

CDR3 DNA sequence: TGTGCCAGCAGTTACGCCCTACAGGGGAAGCTGTTTTTT. Protein sequence: CASSYALQGKLFF. The rearrangement uses TRBV6-6 and TRBJ1-4; 7 bases are a match to TRBD1. Germline CDR1 is MNHNY and CDR2 is SVGAGI (reference sequence). The CDR3 runs 13 residues. With V trimmed by 2 bases and J by 14 bases, 8 bases remained unmatched.

This chain connects TRBV19 to TRBJ2-4, with D maybe TRBD2 (5 bases). Germline loops: CDR1 LNHDA, CDR2 SQIVND (reference sequence). The CDR3 has 13 amino acids. V shed 4 bases and J shed 7 bases, with 11 bases lying between them. CDR3 residues: CASSKSGVNIQYF. The CDR3 region has the DNA TGTGCCAGTAGTAAATCCGGGGTTAACATTCAGTACTTC.

The chain links TRBV7-9 to TRBJ1-5; 8 bases match TRBD1. The V gene end was trimmed by 4 bases and the J gene end by 2 bases; junction bases not matched to a gene: 7. CDR3 size: 16 residues. Germline V gene sequence: CDR1 SEHNR, CDR2 FQNEAQ (reference sequence). The CDR3 sequence is CASSSREGQGNQPQHF. CDR3 in DNA: TGTGCCAGCAGCTCCCGAGAGGGACAGGGCAATCAGCCCCAGCATTTT.

The chain uses TRBV7-9 and TRBJ1-5; D gene ambiguous. The CDR3 totals 16 residues. Germline loops: CDR1 SEHNR, CDR2 FQNEAQ (reference sequence). V gave up 1 base and J gave up 4 bases, with 14 bases separating them. The CDR3 loop is CASSLEVAEQNQPQHF. The CDR3 region has the DNA TGTGCCAGCAGCTTAGAAGTCGCAGAGCAAAATCAGCCCCAGCATTTT. Supplemented by reference TRBV7-9 and TRBJ1-5, the full variable domain reads DTGVSQNPRHKITKRGQNVTFRCDPISEHNRLYWYRQTLGQGPEFLTYFQNEAQLEKSRLLSDRFSAERPKGSFSTLEIQRTEQGDSAMYLCASSLEVAEQNQPQHFGDGTRLSIL.

The J gene is TRBJ1-1, the V gene TRBV25-1; no reliable D call. Germline values: CDR1 MGHDK, CDR2 SYGVNS. The CDR3 is 12 residues long. V was clipped by 8 bases and J by 8 bases, with 15 bases between them. CDR3 amino acids: CASAATMQEAFF. Written as DNA, the CDR3 is TGTGCCAGCGCAGCCACCATGCAAGAAGCTTTCTTT.

The chain recombines TRBV9 with TRBJ2-2; TRBD2 matches 10 bases. The V gene end was trimmed by 5 bases and the J gene end by 8 bases; junction bases not matched to a gene: 12. This CDR3 region has 16 residues. Germline lookup yields CDR1 SGDLS and CDR2 YYNGEE. The DNA of the CDR3 is TGTGCCAGCAGTAAACCAGCGGGGGGGCCCCGGGGGGAGCTGTTTTTT. Its translation: CASSKPAGGPRGELFF.

This sequence joins TRBV16 and TRBJ2-7; unclear D gene. Trimming took off 0 bases at V and 0 bases at J, with 9 bases between the two ends. The germline V gene encodes CDR1 KGHSY and CDR2 FQNENV. The CDR3 consists of 15 residues. This CDR3 reads CASSQSTASSYEQYF. CDR3 nucleotide sequence: TGTGCCAGCAGCCAATCCACAGCGTCCTCCTACGAGCAGTACTTC.

The gene calls are TRBV2 and TRBJ1-1, with unresolved D. CDR1 SNHLY and CDR2 FYNNEI come from the germline V gene. V was trimmed by 7 bases and J by 5 bases, leaving 17 bases between them. The CDR3 consists of 14 residues. The CDR3, as DNA: TGTGCCAGCAATAGGAGGCGGGGAGAGACTGAAGCTTTCTTT. The encoded protein is CASNRRRGETEAFF.

The chain uses TRBV6-6 and TRBJ2-7; 12 bases are a match to TRBD2. The CDR3 length is 14 residues. V shed 5 bases, J shed 5 bases, and the junction held 4 bases outside the gene matches. Germline V CDR1 and CDR2: MNHNY, SVGAGI (reference sequence). CDR3 residues: CASSRLAGADEQYF. The CDR3 nucleotides read TGTGCCAGCAGTCGACTAGCGGGGGCCGACGAGCAGTACTTC.